These T cell receptor beta chains were read from a single sample in a study of T cells after yellow fever vaccination. TCRdb reprocessed the 5' RACE reads with MiXCR, giving one entry per CDR3 protein. The table has under 300,000 distinct CDR3 sequences, around 6.7% seen once. The sample in question was CD4+ T cells sorted from PBMCs, obtained on the day of the yellow fever booster vaccination. These receptors originate from a man aged 25 to 40 who received the YFV17D yellow fever vaccine. The CDR3 runs from the conserved cysteine through the conserved F or W. Each record gives: V gene, clone size, D gene, J gene, CDR3 DNA, CDR3 protein. A D gene is named only where the DNA matches it firmly. Only part of the rows carry a size: once, few, many, or a class if the clone is expanded.

TRBV12-3/TRBV12-4	few	NA	TRBJ2-1	TGTGCCAGCAGTCCTCCAGGCGGGCCAGAGAGGGAGCAGTTCTTC	CASSPPGGPEREQFF
TRBV5-6	many	NA	TRBJ1-2	TGTGCCAGCAGCTTGAGGATTACTAGGCGACCTAACTATGGCTACACCTTC	CASSLRITRRPNYGYTF
TRBV19	few	NA	TRBJ2-7	TGTGCCAGTAGCCGGACAGTATCCTACGAGCAGTACTTC	CASSRTVSYEQYF
TRBV7-2	NA	TRBD2	TRBJ2-1	TGTGCCAGCAGCTTAATGACTAGCGTAGTATCCAATGAGCAGTTCTTC	CASSLMTSVVSNEQFF
TRBV2	few	TRBD1	TRBJ2-5	TGTGCCAGACAGGGGGCCGGGGAGACCCAGTACTTC	CARQGAGETQYF
TRBV11-1	many	NA	TRBJ2-1	TGTGCCAGCAGCTTAGCGGGCGGAGTCGGTAAGACCTACAATGAGCAGTTCTTC	CASSLAGGVGKTYNEQFF
TRBV5-1	many	NA	TRBJ2-3	TGCGCCAGCAGCTCAGCCTACGCGGGGGATACGCAGTATTTT	CASSSAYAGDTQYF
TRBV11-2	many	NA	TRBJ2-3	TGTGCCAGCAGCCCCTCTCCCTTTCCGGGCTCTAGCACAGATACGCAGTATTTT	CASSPSPFPGSSTDTQYF
TRBV6-5	few	NA	TRBJ1-2	TGTGCCAGCATTTCTGCCAACTATGGCTACACCTTC	CASISANYGYTF
TRBV24-1	many	TRBD1	TRBJ2-2	TGTGCCACCAGTGACTTGACAGGGGCGGCGGGCACCGGGGAGCTGTTTTTT	CATSDLTGAAGTGELFF
TRBV7-2	NA	TRBD2	TRBJ2-5	TGTGCCAGCAGCTTAGAACTAGCGGGAGGGCCCCCCCAGTACTTC	CASSLELAGGPPQYF
TRBV19	NA	TRBD2	TRBJ2-4	TGTGCCAGTAGAGGGGCGGGAGAATGGAACATTCAGTACTTC	CASRGAGEWNIQYF
TRBV7-9	many	NA	TRBJ2-5	TGTGCCAGCAGCCGAGGTGACAAACTCCAAGAGACCCAGTACTTC	CASSRGDKLQETQYF
TRBV11-2	NA	NA	TRBJ2-3	TGTGCCAGCAGCACACGAGCCCTAGGTGGGATTATCACAGATACGCAGTATTTT	CASSTRALGGIITDTQYF
TRBV14	few	NA	TRBJ2-1	TGTGCCAGCAGCCAAGGGGCAGACAATGAGCAGTTCTTC	CASSQGADNEQFF
TRBV5-1	many	TRBD2	TRBJ2-7	TGCGCCAGCAGCCAGATAGTAAGCGGGAGCAACGAGCAGTACTTC	CASSQIVSGSNEQYF
TRBV6-2/TRBV6-3	NA	NA	TRBJ2-3	TGTGCCAGCAGAATCGATACGCAGTATTTT	CASRIDTQYF
TRBV9	NA	NA	TRBJ1-1	TGTGCCAGCAGCGTACATGAGACTGAAGCTTTCTTT	CASSVHETEAFF
TRBV10-3	many	NA	TRBJ2-1	TGTGCCATCAGTGGGATGGGGCTATACAATGAGCAGTTCTTC	CAISGMGLYNEQFF
TRBV18	many	TRBD2	TRBJ2-1	TGTGCCAGCTCTGCGGGACTAGCGGGAGATAATGAGCAGTTCTTC	CASSAGLAGDNEQFF
TRBV5-1	NA	NA	TRBJ2-5	TGCGCCAGCAGTCGGACGAGACGGGGAACAAAGTACCAAGAGACCCAGTACTTC	CASSRTRRGTKYQETQYF
TRBV20-1	many	NA	TRBJ2-7	TGCAGTGGGCGTTTTGGGGGGGCCCCCTACGAGCAGTACTTC	CSGRFGGAPYEQYF
TRBV28	few	TRBD1	TRBJ2-1	TGTGCCAGCAGTTCGCCTCCGGGACAGGGGGCAGTTGAGCAGTTCTTC	CASSSPPGQGAVEQFF
TRBV7-2	many	NA	TRBJ1-1	TGTGCCAGCAGCTTGGGCCGCGGAAACGTTTTTGCTTTCTTT	CASSLGRGNVFAFF
TRBV20-1	few	TRBD2	TRBJ2-5	TGCAGTGCTAGAGATCAGCGGGGGGTAGAGACCCAGTACTTC	CSARDQRGVETQYF
TRBV5-1	few	TRBD1	TRBJ2-1	TGCGCCAGCAGCGCGGGCGGGACAGGGGGGTTCTTCGGGCAGTTCTTC	CASSAGGTGGFFGQFF
TRBV12-3/TRBV12-4	many	NA	TRBJ2-5	TGTGCCAGCAGTTTAGAAAGGGAAGAGACCCAGTACTTC	CASSLEREETQYF
TRBV6-1	NA	TRBD1	TRBJ1-1	TGTGCCAGCAATACAGGACAGGCCAGTTCCCGCCCTGAAGCTTTCTTT	CASNTGQASSRPEAFF
TRBV3-1	NA	NA	TRBJ2-7	TGTGCCAGCAGCCAAGACAGGGCAGCCTACGAGCAGTACTTC	CASSQDRAAYEQYF
TRBV6-2/TRBV6-3	many	NA	TRBJ2-1	TGTGCCAGCAGTTACTCGCGGAGAGCGACCTACAATGAGCAGTTCTTC	CASSYSRRATYNEQFF
TRBV6-2/TRBV6-3	many	TRBD2	TRBJ2-4	TGTGCCAGCAGTTACCCTGTAGCGGGAATAGCCAAAAACATTCAGTACTTC	CASSYPVAGIAKNIQYF
TRBV11-2	NA	TRBD2	TRBJ2-2	TGTGCCAGCAGCTTGCTGACTAGCGGGAGGGCCGGCACCGGGGAGCTGTTTTTT	CASSLLTSGRAGTGELFF
TRBV6-1	many	NA	TRBJ2-3	TGTGCCAGCAGGCAACCTGTTGGGGATACGCAGTATTTT	CASRQPVGDTQYF
TRBV6-5	NA	NA	TRBJ2-1	TGTGCCAGCGGCGCTGGCGTGACGGAGCAGTTCTTC	CASGAGVTEQFF
TRBV11-3	many	NA	TRBJ2-1	TGTGCCAGCAGCCAAAGGACAGACCGTCTCGATGAGCAGTTCTTC	CASSQRTDRLDEQFF
TRBV20-1	NA	TRBD2	TRBJ2-3	TGCAGTGCTTGGACTAGCGTTGGTTTAGATACGCAGTATTTT	CSAWTSVGLDTQYF
TRBV20-1	few	TRBD1	TRBJ2-7	TGCAGTGCTAGAGATCCAGGACAGGGGTCCTACGAGCAGTACTTC	CSARDPGQGSYEQYF
TRBV7-2	few	NA	TRBJ2-3	TGTGCCAGCAGGAAATGGACTACAGATACGCAGTATTTT	CASRKWTTDTQYF
TRBV10-3	few	NA	TRBJ2-7	TGTGCCATCAGTGAGTCGAGACTGACAGGACCCGAGCAGTACTTC	CAISESRLTGPEQYF
TRBV20-1	NA	TRBD1	TRBJ1-5	TGCAGTGCTAGTGAACAGGGGGGTCAGCCCCAGCATTTT	CSASEQGGQPQHF